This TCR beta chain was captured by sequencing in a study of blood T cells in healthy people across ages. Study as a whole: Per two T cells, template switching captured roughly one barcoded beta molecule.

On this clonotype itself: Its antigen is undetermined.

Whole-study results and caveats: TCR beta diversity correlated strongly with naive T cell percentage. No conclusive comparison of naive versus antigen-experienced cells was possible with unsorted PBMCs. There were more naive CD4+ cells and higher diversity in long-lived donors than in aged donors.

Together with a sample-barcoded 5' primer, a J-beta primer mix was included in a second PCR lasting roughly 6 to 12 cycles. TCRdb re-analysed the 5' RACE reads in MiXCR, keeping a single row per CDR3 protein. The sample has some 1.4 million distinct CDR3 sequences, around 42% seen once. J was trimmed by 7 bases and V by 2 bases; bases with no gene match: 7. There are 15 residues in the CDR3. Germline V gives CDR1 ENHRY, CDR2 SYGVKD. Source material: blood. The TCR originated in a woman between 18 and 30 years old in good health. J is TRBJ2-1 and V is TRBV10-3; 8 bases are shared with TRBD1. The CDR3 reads CAISEPGGPGNEQFF. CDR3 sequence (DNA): TGTGCCATCAGTGAGCCAGGGGGCCCGGGTAATGAGCAGTTCTTC.